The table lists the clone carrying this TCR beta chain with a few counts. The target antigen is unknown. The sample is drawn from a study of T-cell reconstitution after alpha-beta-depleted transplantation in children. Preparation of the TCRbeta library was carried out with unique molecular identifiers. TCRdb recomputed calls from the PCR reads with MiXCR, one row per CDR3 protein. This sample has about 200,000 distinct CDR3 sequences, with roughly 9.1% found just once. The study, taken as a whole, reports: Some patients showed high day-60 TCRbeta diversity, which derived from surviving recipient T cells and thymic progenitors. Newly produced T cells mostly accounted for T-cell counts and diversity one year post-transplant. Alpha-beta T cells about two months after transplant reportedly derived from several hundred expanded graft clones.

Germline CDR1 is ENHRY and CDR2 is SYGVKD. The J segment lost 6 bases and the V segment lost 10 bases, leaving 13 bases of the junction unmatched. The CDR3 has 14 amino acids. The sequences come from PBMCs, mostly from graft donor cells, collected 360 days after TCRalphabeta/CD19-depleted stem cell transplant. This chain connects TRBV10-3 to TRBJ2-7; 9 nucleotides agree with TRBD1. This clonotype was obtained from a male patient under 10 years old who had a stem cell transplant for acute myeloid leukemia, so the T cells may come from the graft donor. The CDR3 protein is CATESDRGPLEQYF. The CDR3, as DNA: TGTGCCACCGAATCGGACAGGGGCCCCCTCGAGCAGTACTTC.